This T cell receptor (beta chain) came from a study of cytomegalovirus exposure and HLA in healthy donors. Study-wide points: The study designated 150 or so TCR beta chains cytomegalovirus-associated.

With regard to this clone: The antigen remains unidentified.

Generated by immunoSEQ multiplex PCR, the TCRdb table keeps only in-frame clones and is missing some. The sample holds around 350,000 clones, about nine tenths seen once. This CDR3 is built from 17 residues. The ends were cut back, 0 bases at V and 2 bases at J, with 17 bases in the middle. Germline assignment: CDR1 MDHEN and CDR2 SYDVKM. The material sequenced was PBMCs. The receptor was derived from a woman younger than 35 in good health and CMV-seronegative. The chain recombines TRBV28 with TRBJ2-7; D might be TRBD1 (6 bases). CDR3 nucleotide sequence: TGTGCCAGCAGTTTATGGGGGGCTAGGGGCAAGGCCTACGAGCAGTACTTC. Protein: CASSLWGARGKAYEQYF. Complete variable domain (other parts from reference TRBV28 and TRBJ2-7): DVKVTQSSRYLVKRTGEKVFLECVQDMDHENMFWYRQDPGLGLRLIYFSYDVKMKEKGDIPEGYSVSREKKERFSLILESASTNQTSMYLCASSLWGARGKAYEQYFGPGTRLTVT.